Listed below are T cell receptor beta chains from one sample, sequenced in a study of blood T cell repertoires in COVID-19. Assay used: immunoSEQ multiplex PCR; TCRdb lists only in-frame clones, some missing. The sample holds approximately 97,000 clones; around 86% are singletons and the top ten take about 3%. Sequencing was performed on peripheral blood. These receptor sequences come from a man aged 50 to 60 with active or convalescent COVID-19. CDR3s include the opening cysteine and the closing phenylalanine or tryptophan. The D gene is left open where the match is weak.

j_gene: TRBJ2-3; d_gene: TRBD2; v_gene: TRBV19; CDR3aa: CASSTLAGGTDTQYF
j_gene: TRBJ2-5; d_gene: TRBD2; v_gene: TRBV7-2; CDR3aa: CASSLVSGSGGGETQYF
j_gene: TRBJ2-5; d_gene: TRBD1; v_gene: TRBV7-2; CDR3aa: CASSRTGGETQYF
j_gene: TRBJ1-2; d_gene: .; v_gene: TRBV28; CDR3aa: CASTTSGGYTF
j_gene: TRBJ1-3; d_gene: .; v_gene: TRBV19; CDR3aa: CASTPRPGSGNTIYF
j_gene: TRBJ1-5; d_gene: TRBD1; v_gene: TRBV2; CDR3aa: CASSVQGEDQPQHF
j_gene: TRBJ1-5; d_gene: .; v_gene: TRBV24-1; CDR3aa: CATSDSQYSNQPQHF
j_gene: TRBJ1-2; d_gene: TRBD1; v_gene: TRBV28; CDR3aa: CATSRGQGISGYTF
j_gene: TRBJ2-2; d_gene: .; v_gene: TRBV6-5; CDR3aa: CASSLRDNTGELFF
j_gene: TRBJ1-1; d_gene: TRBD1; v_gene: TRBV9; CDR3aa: CASSRDRGGSMNTEAFF
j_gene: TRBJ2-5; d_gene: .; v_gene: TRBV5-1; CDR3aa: CASSSQGQETQYF
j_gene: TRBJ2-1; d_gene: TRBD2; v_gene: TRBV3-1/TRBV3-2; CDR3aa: CASSQDGAGGPYNEQFF
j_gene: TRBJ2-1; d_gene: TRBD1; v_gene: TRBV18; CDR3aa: CASSPGTGVYNEQFF
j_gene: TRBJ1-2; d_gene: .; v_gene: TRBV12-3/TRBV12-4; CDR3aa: CASRSGTSYGYTF
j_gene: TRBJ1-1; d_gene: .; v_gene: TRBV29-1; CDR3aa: CSVINQGNTEAFF
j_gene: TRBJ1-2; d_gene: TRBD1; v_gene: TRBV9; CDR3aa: CASTPDREGYGYTF
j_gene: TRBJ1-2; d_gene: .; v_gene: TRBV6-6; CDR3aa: CASSRPGIPANYGYTF
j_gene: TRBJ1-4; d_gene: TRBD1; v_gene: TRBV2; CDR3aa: CASSRSRQGGATNEKLFF
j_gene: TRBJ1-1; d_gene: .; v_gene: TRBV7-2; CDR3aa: CASSPYTEAFF
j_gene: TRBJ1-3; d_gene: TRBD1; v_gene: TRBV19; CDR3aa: CASSIGIRDRGNTIYF
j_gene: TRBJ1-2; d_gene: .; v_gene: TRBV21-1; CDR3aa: CASSLPPGEDGYTF
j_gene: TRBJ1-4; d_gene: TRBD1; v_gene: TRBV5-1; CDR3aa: CASSEQGGPEKLFF
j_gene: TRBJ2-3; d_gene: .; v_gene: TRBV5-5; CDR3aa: CASSLTVQRADTQYF
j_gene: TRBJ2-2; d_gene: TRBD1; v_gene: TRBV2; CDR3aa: CASSPLGTDTGELFF
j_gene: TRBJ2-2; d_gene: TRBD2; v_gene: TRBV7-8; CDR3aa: CASSFLGLADTGELFF
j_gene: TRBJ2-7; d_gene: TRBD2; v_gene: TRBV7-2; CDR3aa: CASSLAAGETYEQYF
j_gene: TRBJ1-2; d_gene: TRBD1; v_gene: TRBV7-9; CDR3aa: CASSSGGTGADYGYTF
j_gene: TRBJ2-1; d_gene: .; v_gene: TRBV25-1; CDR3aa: CASSESGPSSYNEQFF
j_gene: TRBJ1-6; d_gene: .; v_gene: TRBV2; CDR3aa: CASSDGAGNSPLHF
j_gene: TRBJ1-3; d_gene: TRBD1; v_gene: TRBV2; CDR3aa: CASTGQGMGGNTIYF
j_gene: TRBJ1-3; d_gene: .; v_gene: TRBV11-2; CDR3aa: CASSLASGGYWQRGNTIYF
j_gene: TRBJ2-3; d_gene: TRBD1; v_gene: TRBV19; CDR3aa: CASSMGMTGADTQYF
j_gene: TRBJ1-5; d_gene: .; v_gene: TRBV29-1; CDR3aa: CSFIGGESGQPQHF
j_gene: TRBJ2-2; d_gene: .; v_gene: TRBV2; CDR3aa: CASSRTTSPYTGELFF
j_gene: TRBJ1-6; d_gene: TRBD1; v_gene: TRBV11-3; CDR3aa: CASSSGTGGSPLHF
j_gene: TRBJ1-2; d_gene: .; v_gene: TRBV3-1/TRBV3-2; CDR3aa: CASSPLTGVYGYTF
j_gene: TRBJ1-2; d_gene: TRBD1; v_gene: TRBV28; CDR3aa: CASSLGQINGYTF